This TCR beta chain comes out of a study of T cell repertoires in cytomegalovirus infection. Findings and caveats of the study: HLA-C-restricted CMV clonotypes gave the most frequent clonotype in two of eight donors.

Note on this clonotype: Its cognate antigen is unknown.

CDR3 length: 14 residues. Germline values: CDR1 LNHDA, CDR2 SQIVND (reference sequence). V gave up 3 bases and J gave up 4 bases; unmatched junction bases: 1. TCRdb reprocessed the reads with MiXCR, giving one entry per CDR3 protein. Among around 450,000 distinct CDR3 sequences listed, roughly 30% were seen once. The chain couples TRBV19 to TRBJ2-1, with 9 bases that match TRBD2. The clonotype comes from a human donor in good health (CMV status not recorded). Some clones in this sample may be carry-over from other donors' samples. Sequencing was done on a sample of PBMCs. The CDR3 region has the DNA TGTGCCAGTAGTATTACTAGCGGGTACAATGAGCAGTTCTTC. Its protein is CASSITSGYNEQFF.